This entry features one TCR beta chain sequence. No antigen is known for it. This sample was taken from a study of OX40 agonist ivuxolimab in advanced cancers. Study at large: Recorded diagnoses for dose-escalation patients were hepatocellular carcinoma, melanoma, renal cell or head and neck cancer. Subjects had a mean age of about 61 years, with a range of about 23 to 79; just over 80% were male.

Germline trimming cut 5 bases from V and 5 bases from J; bases unmatched to any gene: 12. The CDR3 is made up of 16 amino acids. The germline V gene encodes CDR1 SGHNT and CDR2 YENEEA. Study results and limitations: Clonal expansion by week 6 occurred in CD4+ and CD8+ blood T cells (at 0.1 to 3.0 mg/kg).

Autoimmune disease history or systemic immunosuppression barred patients. TCRdb's table, derived via immunoSEQ multiplex PCR, lists solely in-frame clones and lacks some. The sample consists of under 13,000 clones, more than 70% of them appearing once. The sequence was obtained from an adult with an advanced solid tumor such as melanoma, head and neck, liver or kidney cancer. Sequencing used CD4+ or CD8+ T cells sorted from blood, obtained in a trial of the OX40 agonist ivuxolimab. This chain uses TRBV11-3 with TRBJ2-5; 9 positions agree with TRBD2. The CDR3 nucleotides are TGTGCCAGCAGCCCCTTTGGGCGGGAGGGCGGCGAGACCCAGTACTTC. This translates into CASSPFGREGGETQYF.